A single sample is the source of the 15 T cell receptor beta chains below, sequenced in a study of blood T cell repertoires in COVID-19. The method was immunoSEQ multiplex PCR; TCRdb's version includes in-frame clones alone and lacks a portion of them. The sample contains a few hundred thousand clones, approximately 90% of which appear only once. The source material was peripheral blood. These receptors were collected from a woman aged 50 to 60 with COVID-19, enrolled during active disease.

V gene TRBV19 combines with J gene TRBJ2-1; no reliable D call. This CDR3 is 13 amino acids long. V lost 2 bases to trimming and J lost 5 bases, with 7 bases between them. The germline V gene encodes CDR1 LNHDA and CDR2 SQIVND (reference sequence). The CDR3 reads CASSINSNNEQFF. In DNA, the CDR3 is TGTGCCAGTAGTATAAACAGTAACAATGAGCAGTTCTTC. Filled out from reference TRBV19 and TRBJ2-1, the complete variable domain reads DGGITQSPKYLFRKEGQNVTLSCEQNLNHDAMYWYRQDPGQGLRLIYYSQIVNDFQKGDIAEGYSVSREKKESFPLTVTSAQKNPTAFYLCASSINSNNEQFFGPGTRLTVL.

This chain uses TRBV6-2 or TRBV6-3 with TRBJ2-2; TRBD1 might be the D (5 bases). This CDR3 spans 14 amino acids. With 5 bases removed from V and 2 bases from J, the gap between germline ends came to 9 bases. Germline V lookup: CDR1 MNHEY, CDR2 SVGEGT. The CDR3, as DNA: TGTGCCAGCAGTATAGGGGTAAACACCGGGGAGCTGTTTTTT. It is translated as CASSIGVNTGELFF.

CDR3 in amino acids: CASSPQGARSDQPQHF. The CDR3 bases are TGTGCCAGCTCACCACAGGGGGCCAGGAGTGATCAGCCCCAGCATTTT. The J gene is TRBJ1-5, the V gene TRBV18, with 7 bases matching TRBD1. The germline gives CDR1 KGHSH, CDR2 LQKENI. The ends lost 1 base at V and 5 bases at J; junction bases unmatched: 8. This CDR3 spans 16 amino acids.

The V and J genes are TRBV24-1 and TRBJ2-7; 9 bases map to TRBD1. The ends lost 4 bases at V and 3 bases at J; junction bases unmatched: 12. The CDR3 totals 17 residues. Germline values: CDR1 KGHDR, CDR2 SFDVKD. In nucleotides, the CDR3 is TGTGCCACCAGTGAAAAGGACAGGGGACACCGTCGCTACGAGCAGTACTTC. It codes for CATSEKDRGHRRYEQYF.

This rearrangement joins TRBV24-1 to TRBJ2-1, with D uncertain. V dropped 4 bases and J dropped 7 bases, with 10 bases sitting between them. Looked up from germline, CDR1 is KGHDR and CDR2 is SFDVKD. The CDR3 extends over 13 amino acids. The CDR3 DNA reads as TGTGCCACCAGTGAGAGGTACCGGAATGAGCAGTTCTTC. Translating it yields CATSERYRNEQFF.

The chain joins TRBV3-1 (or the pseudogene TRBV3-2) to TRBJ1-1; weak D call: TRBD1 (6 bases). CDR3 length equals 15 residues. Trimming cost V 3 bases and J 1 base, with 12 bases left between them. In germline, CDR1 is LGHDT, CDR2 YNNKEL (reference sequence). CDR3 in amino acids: CASSHSDRSNTEAFF. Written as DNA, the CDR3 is TGTGCCAGCAGCCATTCCGACAGGTCGAACACTGAAGCTTTCTTT.

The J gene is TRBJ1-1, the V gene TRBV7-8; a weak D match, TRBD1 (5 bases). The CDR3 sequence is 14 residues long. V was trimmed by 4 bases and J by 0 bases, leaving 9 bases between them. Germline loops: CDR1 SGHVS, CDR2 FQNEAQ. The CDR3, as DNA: TGTGCCAGCAGCTCCGGGGGGGTGAACACTGAAGCTTTCTTT. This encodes CASSSGGVNTEAFF.

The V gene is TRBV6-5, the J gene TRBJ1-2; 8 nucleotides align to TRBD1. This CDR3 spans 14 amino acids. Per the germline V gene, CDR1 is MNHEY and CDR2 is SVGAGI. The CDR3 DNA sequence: TGTGCGTTACTCGGGACAGGCTCTAACTATGGCTACACCTTC. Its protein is CALLGTGSNYGYTF.

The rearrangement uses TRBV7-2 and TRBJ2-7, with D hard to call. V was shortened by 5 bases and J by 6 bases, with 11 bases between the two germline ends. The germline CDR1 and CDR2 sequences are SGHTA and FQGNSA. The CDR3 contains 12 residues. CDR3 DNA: TGTGCCAGCAGCCCCCTTGAGCGCGAGCAGTACTTC. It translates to CASSPLEREQYF. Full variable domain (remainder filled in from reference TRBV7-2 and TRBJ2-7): GAGVSQSPSNKVTEKGKDVELRCDPISGHTALYWYRQSLGQGLEFLIYFQGNSAPDKSGLPSDRFSAERTGGSVSTLTIQRTQQEDSAVYLCASSPLEREQYFGPGTRLTVT.

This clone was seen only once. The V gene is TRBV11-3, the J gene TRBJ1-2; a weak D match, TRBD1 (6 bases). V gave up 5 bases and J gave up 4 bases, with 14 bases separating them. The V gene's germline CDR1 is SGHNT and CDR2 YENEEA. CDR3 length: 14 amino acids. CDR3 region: CASSAGTQPYGYTF. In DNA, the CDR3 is TGTGCCAGCAGCGCAGGGACACAACCCTATGGCTACACCTTC. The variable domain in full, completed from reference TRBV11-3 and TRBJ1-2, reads EAGVVQSPRYKIIEKKQPVAFWCNPISGHNTLYWYLQNLGQGPELLIRYENEEAVDDSQLPKDRFSAERLKGVDSTLKIQPAELGDSAVYLCASSAGTQPYGYTFGSGTRLTVV.

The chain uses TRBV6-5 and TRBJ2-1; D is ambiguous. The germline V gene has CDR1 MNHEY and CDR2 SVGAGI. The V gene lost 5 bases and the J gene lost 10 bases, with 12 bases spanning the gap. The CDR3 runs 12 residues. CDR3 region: CASSRGSEEQFF. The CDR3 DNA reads TGTGCCAGCAGTCGTGGCAGCGAGGAGCAGTTCTTC.

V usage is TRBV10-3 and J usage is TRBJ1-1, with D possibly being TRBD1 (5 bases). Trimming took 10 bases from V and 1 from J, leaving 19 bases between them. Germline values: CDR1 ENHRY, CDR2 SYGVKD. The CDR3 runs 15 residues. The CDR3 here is CATKETGTQNTEAFF. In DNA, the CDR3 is TGTGCCACAAAAGAAACAGGAACCCAGAACACTGAAGCTTTCTTT.

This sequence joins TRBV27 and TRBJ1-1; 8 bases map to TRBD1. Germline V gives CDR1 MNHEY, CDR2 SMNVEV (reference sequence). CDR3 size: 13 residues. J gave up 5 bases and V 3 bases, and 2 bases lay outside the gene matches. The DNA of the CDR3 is TGTGCCAGCAGTTTGACAGGGGTGACTGAAGCTTTCTTT. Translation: CASSLTGVTEAFF.

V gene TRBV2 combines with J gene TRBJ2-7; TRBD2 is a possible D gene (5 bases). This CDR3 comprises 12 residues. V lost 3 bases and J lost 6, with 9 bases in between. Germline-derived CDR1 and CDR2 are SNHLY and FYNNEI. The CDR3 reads CASSDLGSEQYF. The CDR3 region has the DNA TGTGCCAGCAGTGATTTAGGGAGCGAGCAGTACTTC.

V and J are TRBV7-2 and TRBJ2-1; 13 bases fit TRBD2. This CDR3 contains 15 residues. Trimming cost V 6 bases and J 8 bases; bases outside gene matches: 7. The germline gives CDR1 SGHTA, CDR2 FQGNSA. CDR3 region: CASSSGLAGAYEQFF. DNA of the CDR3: TGTGCCAGCAGTTCCGGACTAGCGGGAGCCTATGAGCAGTTCTTC.